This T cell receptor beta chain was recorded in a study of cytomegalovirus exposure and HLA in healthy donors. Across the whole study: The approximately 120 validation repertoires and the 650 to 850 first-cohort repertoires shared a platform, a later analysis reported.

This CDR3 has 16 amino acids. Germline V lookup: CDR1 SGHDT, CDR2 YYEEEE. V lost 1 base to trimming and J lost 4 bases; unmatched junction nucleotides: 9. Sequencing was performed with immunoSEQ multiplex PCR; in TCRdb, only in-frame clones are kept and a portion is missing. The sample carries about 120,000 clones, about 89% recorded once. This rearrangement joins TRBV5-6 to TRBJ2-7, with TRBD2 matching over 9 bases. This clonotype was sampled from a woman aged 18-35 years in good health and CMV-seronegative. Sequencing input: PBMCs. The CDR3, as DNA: TGTGCCAGCAGCTTGCAACCAGCGGGAGGTTGGTACGAGCAGTACTTC. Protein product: CASSLQPAGGWYEQYF.